This T cell receptor beta chain is drawn from a study of blood T cell repertoires in COVID-19. Study details: Acute-phase and convalescent COVID-19 samples originated in the United States, Italy and Spain. T cells, B-cell-depleted T cells, or PBMCs supplied cDNA or gDNA.

The method was immunoSEQ multiplex PCR; TCRdb's version includes in-frame clones alone and lacks a portion of them. The sample includes around 280,000 clones, roughly 87% seen only once; the top ten take roughly 6.2%. CDR1 is MDHEN and CDR2 is SYDVKM in the germline V gene. This CDR3 has 15 amino acids. V dropped 5 bases and J dropped 10; count of bases not matched to a gene: 14. The rearrangement links TRBV28 to TRBJ1-1; TRBD1 matches at 9 bases. The sequenced material came from PBMCs or T cells enriched from blood (not recorded which). This TCR was sampled from a woman aged 35 to 49 who had recovered from COVID-19. The CDR3 DNA follows: TGTGCCAGCAGTAGCTACCACCGGACAGGGGTGGTAGCTTTCTTT. Protein sequence: CASSSYHRTGVVAFF.